The 21 T cell receptor beta chains below were found in one sample sequenced in a study of T cell responses to AZD1222 COVID-19 vaccine. Produced via immunoSEQ multiplex PCR; TCRdb's table is partial and in-frame only. This sample yields 45,000 to 60,000 clones, of which more than 75% are seen a single time; over 15% belongs to the top ten. The source was peripheral blood, collected on day 0 of AZD1222 vaccination. Receptors originate from an adult in good health.

This clone occurred once. The chain is built from TRBV19 and TRBJ2-7; 10 bases match TRBD2. Germline values: CDR1 LNHDA, CDR2 SQIVND (reference sequence). This CDR3 contains 23 residues. The V and J ends lost 4 bases and 4 bases, in that order; junction bases with no gene match: 31. This CDR3 is CASSKFPTGNWASGSLRSYEQYF. DNA for the CDR3: TGTGCCAGTAGTAAGTTCCCGACAGGGAATTGGGCTAGCGGGAGCCTTCGCTCGTACGAGCAGTACTTC.

The chain couples TRBV6-5 to TRBJ1-1; 7 positions agree with TRBD1. The CDR3 length is 15 residues. Germline V gives CDR1 MNHEY, CDR2 SVGAGI. Trimming took 0 bases from V and 0 from J; bases not matched to a gene: 1. Written as DNA, the CDR3 is TGTGCCAGCAGTTACTCGACAGGGATGAACACTGAAGCTTTCTTT. Translating it yields CASSYSTGMNTEAFF.

V and J are TRBV5-1 and TRBJ2-3, with 7 bases lining up with TRBD2. This CDR3 is built from 16 residues. After removal of 4 bases from V and 2 bases from J, the junction contained 10 bases not matched to a gene. CDR1 and CDR2 (germline): SGHRS, YFSETQ. This CDR3 is CASSRGTTITTDTQYF. DNA of the CDR3: TGCGCCAGCAGCCGCGGGACTACGATTACCACAGATACGCAGTATTTT. The whole variable domain, remainder taken from reference TRBV5-1 and TRBJ2-3, is KAGVTQTPRYLIKTRGQQVTLSCSPISGHRSVSWYQQTPGQGLQFLFEYFSETQRNKGNFPGRFSGRQFSNSRSEMNVSTLELGDSALYLCASSRGTTITTDTQYFGPGTRLTVL.

This clone has just one count. J is TRBJ2-2 and V is TRBV13, with no clear D. V lost 4 bases and J lost 0, with 18 bases in between. Looked up from germline, CDR1 is PRHDT and CDR2 is FYEKMQ (reference sequence). This CDR3 is built from 18 residues. The CDR3 is CASSSTTSPSSNTGELFF. CDR3 sequence (DNA): TGTGCCAGCAGCTCCACTACTTCCCCCTCTTCGAACACCGGGGAGCTGTTTTTT. Supplemented by reference TRBV13 and TRBJ2-2, the full variable domain reads AAGVIQSPRHLIKEKRETATLKCYPIPRHDTVYWYQQGPGQDPQFLISFYEKMQSDKGSIPDRFSAQQFSDYHSELNMSSLELGDSALYFCASSSTTSPSSNTGELFFGEGSRLTVL.

The CDR3 protein is CSVDPGQGGTGEQYF. CDR3 DNA sequence: TGCAGCGTAGACCCGGGACAGGGGGGAACAGGGGAGCAGTACTTC. V usage is TRBV29-1 and J usage is TRBJ2-7, with TRBD1 identical over 11 bases. The trim removed 6 bases at V and 7 bases at J, leaving 14 bases unmatched. This CDR3 comprises 15 residues. Germline V CDR1 and CDR2: SQVTM, ANQGSEA.

The rearrangement links TRBV9 to TRBJ2-7; D is undetermined. Looked up from germline, CDR1 is SGDLS and CDR2 is YYNGEE. Trimming cost V 0 bases and J 2 bases, with 9 bases left between them. The CDR3 is made up of 14 amino acids. CDR3 nucleotides: TGTGCCAGCAGCGTAGCTCCCGGAACCTACGAGCAGTACTTC. Translation: CASSVAPGTYEQYF.

The chain joins TRBV28 to TRBJ2-1; D perhaps matches TRBD1 (5 bases). Germline CDR1 is MDHEN and CDR2 is SYDVKM. CDR3 length: 16 residues. V lost 2 bases, J lost 2 bases, and 13 bases lay in between. The CDR3 loop reads CASSLAAGFAYNEQFF. The CDR3 DNA sequence: TGTGCCAGCAGTTTAGCGGCAGGGTTCGCCTACAATGAGCAGTTCTTC.

This chain uses TRBV6-4 with TRBJ2-1, with 7 bases that match TRBD2. The CDR3 totals 15 residues. The V gene's germline CDR1 is MRHNA and CDR2 SNTAGT. V trimming: 8 bases; J trimming: 0 bases; junction bases outside the gene matches: 7. CDR3: CASPGGGSSYNEQFF. CDR3 in DNA: TGTGCCAGCCCAGGTGGCGGGAGCTCCTACAATGAGCAGTTCTTC.

A single count supports this clone. The chain employs TRBV4-3 and TRBJ1-1, with D perhaps matching TRBD1 (5 bases). V lost 0 bases and J lost 6, with 17 bases in between. Germline values: CDR1 LGHNA, CDR2 YSLEER. This CDR3 comprises 16 residues. The CDR3 bases are TGCGCCAGCAGCCAAGATCTTCGGGGCGCAGCCCCTGAAGCTTTCTTT. Protein product: CASSQDLRGAAPEAFF.

The rearrangement joins TRBV30 to TRBJ2-7, with 7 bases matching TRBD1. The germline CDR1 and CDR2 sequences are GTSNPN and SVGIG (reference sequence). Trimming cost V 1 base and J 5 bases; bases outside gene matches: 2. The CDR3 extends over 12 amino acids. This CDR3 is CAWSGQGDEQYF. The CDR3 nucleotides read TGTGCCTGGAGTGGCCAGGGGGACGAGCAGTACTTC.

This clone was found once. This chain connects TRBV6-5 to TRBJ2-7; 8 nucleotides line up with TRBD2. Germline CDR1 is MNHEY and CDR2 is SVGAGI. The CDR3 runs to 15 residues. Trimming cost V 5 bases and J 7 bases; bases outside gene matches: 13. As DNA, the CDR3 is TGTGCCAGCAGTCGAGACAGCGGGGGCCTTGGTGAGCAGTACTTC. Translated: CASSRDSGGLGEQYF.

This chain uses TRBV2 with TRBJ2-1; 10 bases agree with TRBD2. V dropped 2 bases and J dropped 5; count of bases not matched to a gene: 9. Germline values: CDR1 SNHLY, CDR2 FYNNEI. The CDR3 runs to 17 residues. CDR3 amino acids: CASSESASGSVDNEQFF. The CDR3 nucleotides read TGTGCCAGCAGTGAATCGGCTAGCGGGAGTGTGGACAATGAGCAGTTCTTC.

V and J are TRBV10-3 and TRBJ2-3; 13 positions match TRBD2. V shed 5 bases, J shed 2 bases, and the junction held 7 bases outside the gene matches. This CDR3 comprises 17 residues. The germline V gene encodes CDR1 ENHRY and CDR2 SYGVKD. Here the CDR3 reads CAISPLAGGGDTDTQYF. The DNA for the CDR3 is TGTGCCATCAGTCCACTAGCGGGAGGGGGGGACACAGATACGCAGTATTTT.

The sample holds one count of this clone. The chain couples TRBV7-3 to TRBJ1-1; tentative D call: TRBD1 (6 bases). CDR1 SGHTA and CDR2 FQGTGA come from the germline V gene. This CDR3 is built from 14 residues. V was cut by 5 bases and J by 5 bases, with 15 bases left in between. CDR3 coding DNA: TGTGCCAGCAGCCCTCAGGGGTTGGGGACTGAAGCTTTCTTT. It translates to CASSPQGLGTEAFF.

This clone was recorded once. The chain has TRBV7-2 and TRBJ1-5; unclear D gene. The CDR3 length is 15 residues. The V end lost 3 bases, the J end lost 2 bases, and 11 bases lay between the germline ends. The germline V gene has CDR1 SGHTA and CDR2 FQGNSA. The CDR3 DNA reads TGTGCCAGCAGCTTCTCTAGCCCAGGCAATCAGCCCCAGCATTTT. Amino acid sequence: CASSFSSPGNQPQHF. The full variable domain, in which reference TRBV7-2 and TRBJ1-5 provide the parts outside the CDR3, is GAGVSQSPSNKVTEKGKDVELRCDPISGHTALYWYRQSLGQGLEFLIYFQGNSAPDKSGLPSDRFSAERTGGSVSTLTIQRTQQEDSAVYLCASSFSSPGNQPQHFGDGTRLSIL.

This chain links TRBV7-9 with TRBJ2-7, with D perhaps being TRBD1 or TRBD2 (5 bases each). V was clipped by 4 bases and J by 3 bases, with 16 bases between them. The CDR3 extends over 15 amino acids. CDR1 and CDR2 from the germline V gene are SEHNR and FQNEAQ (reference sequence). CDR3 protein: CASSSPAGTGYEQYF. The CDR3 nucleotides read TGTGCCAGCAGCTCACCGGCAGGGACGGGCTACGAGCAGTACTTC.

The rearrangement uses TRBV28 and TRBJ1-2; D may be TRBD1 (5 bases). V lost 3 bases and J 8 bases, leaving 19 bases between the germline ends. Germline V lookup: CDR1 MDHEN, CDR2 SYDVKM. The CDR3 runs to 15 residues. The CDR3 region has the DNA TGTGCCAGCAGTTTCGACTCTGCCAGGGCGGGGGGCTACACCTTC. Translation gives CASSFDSARAGGYTF.

The V call is TRBV30, the J call TRBJ2-7; TRBD2 matches 8 bases. Germline V gene sequence: CDR1 GTSNPN, CDR2 SVGIG (reference sequence). V shed 6 bases and J 1 base; nucleotides not matched to a gene: 2. The CDR3 spans 12 residues. CDR3 coding DNA: TGTGCCTGTTCGGGGGGGTCCTACGAGCAGTACTTC. Amino acid sequence: CACSGGSYEQYF. The variable domain in full, with the rest retrieved from reference TRBV30 and TRBJ2-7, is SQTIHQWPATLVQPVGSPLSLECTVEGTSNPNLYWYRQAAGRGLQLLFYSVGIGQISSEVPQNLSASRPQDRQFILSSKKLLLSDSGFYLCACSGGSYEQYFGPGTRLTVT.

The chain has TRBV13 and TRBJ1-4, with D perhaps matching TRBD1 (6 bases). The V and J ends lost 5 bases and 3 bases respectively, with 16 bases between them. Germline CDR1 is PRHDT and CDR2 is FYEKMQ (reference sequence). The CDR3 spans 16 residues. The CDR3 sequence is CASSARSQGSNEKLFF. The CDR3, as DNA: TGTGCCAGCAGCGCCCGCTCACAGGGATCTAATGAAAAACTGTTTTTT.

This clone was picked up one time. The chain couples TRBV6-5 to TRBJ2-5; D not resolved. Germline CDR1 reads MNHEY; CDR2 reads SVGAGI. The CDR3 has 14 amino acids. V dropped 3 bases and J dropped 0 bases, with 8 bases sitting between them. CDR3 sequence: CASSYRTDQETQYF. CDR3 sequence (DNA): TGTGCCAGCAGTTATCGAACGGACCAAGAGACCCAGTACTTC.

The chain is built from TRBV19 and TRBJ1-1; D not certain. Germline V gene data show CDR1 as LNHDA and CDR2 as SQIVND (reference sequence). The CDR3 extends over 15 amino acids. The V end was cut by 1 base, the J end by 1 base, with 10 bases between. Here the CDR3 DNA reads TGTGCCAGTAGTATAGTTAACAGCCAGAACACTGAAGCTTTCTTT. It specifies CASSIVNSQNTEAFF.